This is a list of T cell receptor beta chains from one sample in a study of blood T cell repertoires in COVID-19. The table came from immunoSEQ multiplex PCR; TCRdb's copy has only in-frame clones and leaves some out. The sample has some 210,000 clones; about 85% are singletons. The specimen was peripheral blood. Source of these receptors: a human donor in a cohort sampled during active COVID-19. The CDR3 runs from the conserved cysteine through the conserved F or W. A D gene is named only where the DNA matches it firmly. Some rows have no size entry. The others give once, few or many, or a class for an expanded clone.

abundance	d_gene	v_gene	j_gene	CDR3nt	CDR3aa
once	TRBD1	TRBV18	TRBJ2-5	TGTGCCAGCTCACTTGGGACAGGCGGTGAGACCCAGTACTTC	CASSLGTGGETQYF
.	.	TRBV6-5	TRBJ2-3	TGTGCCAGCTGCTCAGCTTCAGGGTGCCCAGATACGCAGTATTTT	CASCSASGCPDTQYF
.	.	TRBV3-1/TRBV3-2	TRBJ1-3	TGTGCCAGCAGCCAAGTTCTGCGGTCTGGAAACACCATATATTTT	CASSQVLRSGNTIYF
.	TRBD2	TRBV5-8	TRBJ2-7	TGTGCCAGCAGCGATCGACTAGCGGGGATTTCCTACGAGCAGTACTTC	CASSDRLAGISYEQYF
.	TRBD1	TRBV5-1	TRBJ1-6	TGCGCCAGCAGCCGACAGGGGGCGCGATCACCCCTCCACTTT	CASSRQGARSPLHF
few	TRBD1	TRBV28	TRBJ2-7	TGTGCCAGCAGTAAACAGGGGTTAACCTACGAGCAGTACTTC	CASSKQGLTYEQYF
.	TRBD1	TRBV11-2	TRBJ1-6	TGTGCCAGCAGCCAGACCGGGACAGGGGTACTCCCCCTCCACTTT	CASSQTGTGVLPLHF
.	TRBD1	TRBV29-1	TRBJ1-1	TGCAGCTCACAGGGGGCTGGGGGTGAAGCTTTCTTT	CSSQGAGGEAFF
once	.	TRBV11-2	TRBJ1-2	TGTGCCAGCAGCCCCTTTGGACAGCTGTATGGCTACACCTTC	CASSPFGQLYGYTF
once	TRBD2	TRBV6-5	TRBJ2-3	TGTGCCAGCGGGGGACCTAGCGGGAGATCAGATACGCAGTATTTT	CASGGPSGRSDTQYF
.	TRBD1	TRBV3-1/TRBV3-2	TRBJ2-5	TGTGCCAGCAGCTCAAGACAGGGGGCTGAGACCCAGTACTTC	CASSSRQGAETQYF
.	.	TRBV6-5	TRBJ2-2	TGTGCCTCCCGAATAAGGGGGTTCACCGGGGAGCTGTTTTTT	CASRIRGFTGELFF
once	TRBD1	TRBV19	TRBJ2-7	TGTGCCAGTAGTCCGACAGGGGTCTACGAGCAGTACTTC	CASSPTGVYEQYF
.	.	TRBV11-2	TRBJ2-1	TGTGCCAGCACCGTCGTGCAGGGCGGTGAGCAGTTCTTC	CASTVVQGGEQFF
.	TRBD2	TRBV2	TRBJ2-5	TGTGCCAGCAGGGGGGTAGCGGGGAGGGAGACCCAGTACTTC	CASRGVAGRETQYF
.	.	TRBV7-9	TRBJ2-7	TGTGCCAGCAGCCCCGCCGGGGGGCAGGACGAGCAGTACTTC	CASSPAGGQDEQYF
.	.	TRBV27	TRBJ2-4	TGTGCCAGCAGCGACTTGGGGGGGGCGACCAAAAACATTCAGTACTTC	CASSDLGGATKNIQYF
.	.	TRBV5-1	TRBJ2-2	TGCGCCAGCAGCTTGGCCGTGTTGAACACCGGGGAGCTGTTTTTT	CASSLAVLNTGELFF
.	TRBD1	TRBV29-1	TRBJ2-5	TGCAGCGTTGAAGATCTTACGACAGGGGTGACCCAGTACTTC	CSVEDLTTGVTQYF
.	.	TRBV5-1	TRBJ1-6	TGCGCCAGCAGCGTAGACAGGAGAAATTCACCCCTCCACTTT	CASSVDRRNSPLHF
once	.	TRBV6-5	TRBJ2-7	TGTGCCAGCACAGGGGCGAACGAGCAGTACTTC	CASTGANEQYF
.	.	TRBV19	TRBJ1-5	TGTGCCAGTAGTATAAACAGGGTGGGCCAGCCCCAGCATTTT	CASSINRVGQPQHF
many	.	TRBV28	TRBJ1-1	TGTGCCAGCAGGAGCAACAGGGCAACGAACACTGAAGCTTTCTTT	CASRSNRATNTEAFF
.	.	TRBV30	TRBJ1-1	TGTGCTGGGTCGAGGGCGCTCTCTCCCTCTGAAGCTTTCTTT	CAGSRALSPSEAFF
.	TRBD2	TRBV28	TRBJ2-5	TGTGCCAGCAGTTTCGGCGGGAGGGCCGGGGGGGCCCAGTACTTC	CASSFGGRAGGAQYF
.	TRBD2	TRBV19	TRBJ2-3	TGTGCCAGTAGTACGACTAGCGGGAGTCGGGATACGCAGTATTTT	CASSTTSGSRDTQYF
once	TRBD2	TRBV5-1	TRBJ2-3	TGCGCCAGCAGCCCTAGCGGGGGCGGGGTAGATACGCAGTATTTT	CASSPSGGGVDTQYF